The present TCR beta chain was sequenced within a study of graft-versus-host responses after intestinal transplantation. Overall study: Each transplant was multivisceral, liver-intestinal, or isolated intestinal.

Marrow after transplant was taken from the posterior iliac crest or another site. Study-level points and caveats: When patients had graft-donor T cell macrochimerism, their allografts held high graft-versus-host to host-versus-graft clonal ratios. Analysis identified GvH clones in recipient marrow, with some appearing first in ileum or blood.

The protocol was immunoSEQ multiplex PCR, while the TCRdb copy is restricted to in-frame clones and leaves out a portion. The table records about 64,000 clones, more than 90% of them present only once. A remark on this clone: Antigen: not known.

The source was bone marrow, collected 700 to 850 days after intestinal transplantation. This TCR was sampled from a human patient who received an intestinal transplant, so some T cells may come from the graft donor.

CDR3: CSVGLTTYNEQFF. In DNA, the CDR3 is TGCAGCGTTGGTTTGACGACCTACAATGAGCAGTTCTTC. The chain uses TRBV29-1 and TRBJ2-1; unclear D gene. CDR3 length equals 13 residues. The V and J ends lost 4 bases and 2 bases respectively, with 9 bases between them. Germline loops: CDR1 SQVTM, CDR2 ANQGSEA.